These 26 T cell receptor beta chains came from one sample sequenced in a study of CD8 T cells in Susac syndrome. RNA amounts of about 0.5 to 1 ug underwent reverse transcription with random hexamers. Using its own MiXCR run on the immunoSEQ multiplex PCR reads, TCRdb lists one record per CDR3 protein. The sample holds 250,000 to 300,000 distinct CDR3 sequences; about 89% are singletons and the top ten take around 0.2%. Sequenced: CD8+ T cells from PBMCs. The receptors shown here come from a human donor with multiple sclerosis.

V and J are TRBV6-2 or TRBV6-3 and TRBJ1-4, with unresolved D. Germline V gives CDR1 MNHEY, CDR2 SVGEGT. Trimming cost V 4 bases and J 5 bases, with 8 bases left between them. CDR3 length: 13 amino acids. The CDR3 DNA follows: TGTGCCAGCAGTTTACTGAACAATGAAAAACTGTTTTTT. It encodes CASSLLNNEKLFF.

The chain links TRBV27 to TRBJ2-5; 7 bases align to TRBD2. CDR1 and CDR2 from the germline V gene are MNHEY and SMNVEV (reference sequence). The V segment lost 6 bases and the J segment 3 bases; nucleotides outside the gene matches: 7. The CDR3 is 14 residues long. CDR3 in amino acids: CASSPGLTKETQYF. The CDR3 nucleotides are TGTGCCAGCAGCCCGGGACTAACCAAAGAGACCCAGTACTTC.

This clonotype was observed a single time. V is TRBV7-9 and J is TRBJ2-1, with D tentatively TRBD2 (5 bases). Between the trimmed V and J ends, which lost 6 bases and 0 bases, there was a span of 12 bases. Germline CDR1 SEHNR, CDR2 FQNEAQ (reference sequence). This CDR3 has 15 amino acids. CDR3 coding DNA: TGTGCCAGCAGTGGAGCGGTTAGCTCCTACAATGAGCAGTTCTTC. Protein: CASSGAVSSYNEQFF.

Only one count was recorded for this clonotype. The chain uses TRBV6-2 or TRBV6-3 and TRBJ2-7, with D tentatively TRBD2 (5 bases). V lost 6 bases and J lost 6, with 15 bases in between. Germline values: CDR1 MNHEY, CDR2 SVGEGT. The CDR3 runs 13 residues. The DNA for the CDR3 is TGTGCCAGCAGGCGCGGACTCTTGACCGAGCAGTACTTC. This codes for CASRRGLLTEQYF.

The chain links TRBV30 to TRBJ1-4; D remains unclear. V lost 1 base to trimming and J lost 5 bases, with 11 bases between them. The CDR3 loop spans 14 amino acids. The germline V gene has CDR1 GTSNPN and CDR2 SVGIG (reference sequence). CDR3 DNA: TGTGCCTGGAGTGACAACAGATACAATGAAAAACTGTTTTTT. This gives the protein CAWSDNRYNEKLFF.

The chain has TRBV12-3 or TRBV12-4 and TRBJ2-2; 7 nucleotides match TRBD1. CDR3 length: 13 amino acids. Trimming cost V 4 bases and J 9 bases; bases outside gene matches: 5. In DNA form, the CDR3 reads TGTGCCAGCAGTTCGGACAGGTCCTGGGAGCTGTTTTTT. This sequence encodes CASSSDRSWELFF.

The chain links TRBV14 to TRBJ2-1; D perhaps matches TRBD2 (6 bases). This CDR3 has 15 amino acids. V gave up 4 bases and J gave up 4 bases, with 14 bases separating them. From germline, CDR1 is SGHDN and CDR2 FVKESK. The CDR3 here is CASSLRGTYYNEQFF. The DNA for the CDR3 is TGTGCCAGCAGCCTTCGCGGGACCTATTACAATGAGCAGTTCTTC. The whole variable domain, remainder taken from reference TRBV14 and TRBJ2-1, is EAGVTQFPSHSVIEKGQTVTLRCDPISGHDNLYWYRRVMGKEIKFLLHFVKESKQDESGMPNNRFLAERTGGTYSTLKVQPAELEDSGVYFCASSLRGTYYNEQFFGPGTRLTVL.

The chain carries TRBV27 and TRBJ2-1; the match to TRBD2 covers 13 bases. There are 17 residues in the CDR3. Trimming took 8 bases from V and 6 from J; bases not matched to a gene: 13. Germline CDR1 reads MNHEY; CDR2 reads SMNVEV (reference sequence). The CDR3 reads CASEALAGGRGPNEQFF. DNA for the CDR3: TGTGCCAGCGAGGCACTAGCGGGGGGGCGGGGGCCCAATGAGCAGTTCTTC.

The chain uses TRBV19 and TRBJ2-7; D is unresolved. The CDR3 contains 15 residues. Germline CDR1 and CDR2: LNHDA and SQIVND (reference sequence). The ends were cut back, 4 bases at V and 7 bases at J, with 20 bases in the middle. The chain's CDR3 is CASSTHLVASREQYF. The DNA of the CDR3 is TGTGCCAGTAGTACCCACCTGGTAGCCTCTCGTGAGCAGTACTTC.

The chain has TRBV7-9 and TRBJ1-5; D is uncertain. V lost 5 bases, J lost 7 bases, and 15 bases lay in between. This CDR3 is 14 amino acids long. From germline, CDR1 is SEHNR and CDR2 FQNEAQ (reference sequence). CDR3 sequence (DNA): TGTGCCAGCAGCCCGGTCCTCCCCCAACAGCCCCAGCATTTT. Its translation: CASSPVLPQQPQHF.

The chain combines TRBV6-1 with TRBJ2-2; 9 positions agree with TRBD2. Trimming removed 6 bases from V and 7 bases from J; junction bases left unmatched: 9. The CDR3 is 15 amino acids. Germline V gene data show CDR1 as MNHNS and CDR2 as SASEGT. DNA of the CDR3: TGTGCCAGCAGAGCGGGACTAGCTGTATTCGGGGAGCTGTTTTTT. Residues: CASRAGLAVFGELFF.

The rearrangement uses TRBV13 and TRBJ2-2; D is uncertain. From germline, CDR1 is PRHDT and CDR2 FYEKMQ (reference sequence). Trimming shortened V by 1 base and J by 7 bases, and 13 bases separated the two germline ends. The CDR3 is made up of 15 amino acids. The CDR3 DNA follows: TGTGCCAGCAGCTTAGCTGTCGGCCAGGACGGGGAGCTGTTTTTT. It is translated as CASSLAVGQDGELFF.

The V call is TRBV25-1, the J call TRBJ2-1; 15 bases are shared with TRBD2. This CDR3 has 19 residues. Germline CDR1 MGHDK, CDR2 SYGVNS. J lost 1 base, V lost 4 bases, and 8 bases had no gene match. CDR3 amino acids: CASSGAGLAGGSSYNEQFF. Here the CDR3 DNA reads TGTGCCAGCAGTGGGGCGGGACTAGCGGGAGGTTCTTCCTACAATGAGCAGTTCTTC.

The chain couples TRBV6-2 or TRBV6-3 to TRBJ1-1, with 7 bases identical to TRBD1. V shed 6 bases, J shed 5 bases, and the junction held 6 bases outside the gene matches. Germline V gene sequence: CDR1 MNHEY, CDR2 SVGEGT. The CDR3 consists of 13 residues. The CDR3 reads CASRDREGTEAFF. The CDR3 nucleotides are TGTGCCAGCAGAGACAGGGAGGGAACTGAAGCTTTCTTT.

The V call is TRBV2, the J call TRBJ2-7; weak D call: TRBD1 (5 bases). The CDR3 covers 13 residues. The V gene's germline CDR1 is SNHLY and CDR2 FYNNEI. The V end lost 7 bases, the J end lost 2 bases, and 12 bases lay between the germline ends. The CDR3 region is CASIPAQAYEQYF. The CDR3 DNA reads TGTGCCAGCATCCCTGCACAGGCCTACGAGCAGTACTTC.

V gene TRBV19 combines with J gene TRBJ2-7; D is ambiguous. The germline gives CDR1 LNHDA, CDR2 SQIVND (reference sequence). CDR3 length: 14 residues. V was trimmed by 6 bases and J by 4 bases, leaving 16 bases between them. The CDR3 DNA sequence: TGTGCCAGTAGCCACCACAACCGTGAGTACGAGCAGTACTTC. Its translation is CASSHHNREYEQYF.

The CDR3 sequence is CASSINGGNQPQHF. DNA for the CDR3: TGTGCCAGTAGTATAAACGGTGGTAACCAGCCCCAGCATTTT. The chain combines TRBV19 with TRBJ1-5; no reliable D call. V was shortened by 2 bases and J by 7 bases, with 12 bases between the two germline ends. This CDR3 contains 14 residues. Germline assignment: CDR1 LNHDA and CDR2 SQIVND (reference sequence).

This chain connects TRBV18 to TRBJ2-3; TRBD2 agrees at 8 bases. The CDR3 consists of 17 residues. The V gene end was trimmed by 2 bases and the J gene end by 0 bases; junction bases not matched to a gene: 7. CDR1 is KGHSH and CDR2 is LQKENI in the germline V gene. CDR3 sequence reads: CASSPNSGATSTDTQYF. DNA of the CDR3: TGTGCCAGCTCACCAAATAGCGGGGCAACTAGCACAGATACGCAGTATTTT.

The chain combines TRBV27 with TRBJ2-2, with 10 bases lining up with TRBD1. The trim removed 3 bases at V and 7 bases at J, leaving 11 bases unmatched. Per germline, CDR1 MNHEY and CDR2 SMNVEV (reference sequence). The CDR3 is 17 amino acids. As DNA, the CDR3 is TGTGCCAGCAGTTTCGGAGGAGGACAGGGGGTTTTCGGGGAGCTGTTTTTT. It is translated as CASSFGGGQGVFGELFF.

This chain connects TRBV27 to TRBJ2-1, with D perhaps TRBD2 (6 bases). Trimming removed 7 bases from V and 4 bases from J, with 14 bases in between. The CDR3 loop spans 14 amino acids. In germline, CDR1 is MNHEY, CDR2 SMNVEV (reference sequence). The chain's CDR3 is CASTREAPYNEQFF. The DNA for the CDR3 is TGTGCCAGCACCAGGGAGGCCCCATACAATGAGCAGTTCTTC.

This chain links TRBV5-1 with TRBJ2-3, with D perhaps TRBD1 (5 bases). V shed 4 bases and J shed 1 base, with 7 bases lying between them. This CDR3 region has 13 residues. Germline loops: CDR1 SGHRS, CDR2 YFSETQ. The CDR3 sequence is CASSGAGTDTQYF. CDR3 nucleotides: TGCGCCAGCAGCGGGGCTGGCACAGATACGCAGTATTTT.

The chain uses TRBV4-3 and TRBJ2-7; D gene unclear. The germline CDR1 and CDR2 sequences are LGHNA and YSLEER. The CDR3 contains 13 residues. V lost 0 bases, J lost 5 bases, and 8 bases lay in between. Here the CDR3 reads CASSQDMGHEQYF. In DNA form, the CDR3 reads TGCGCCAGCAGCCAAGATATGGGTCACGAGCAGTACTTC.

The V and J genes are TRBV2 and TRBJ2-2; 8 bases match TRBD2. The length of the CDR3 is 14 residues. CDR1 and CDR2 (germline): SNHLY, FYNNEI. V gave up 4 bases and J gave up 6 bases; unmatched junction bases: 4. The CDR3 coding sequence is TGTGCCAGCAGTGGGGGACTAGGGTCCGGGGAGCTGTTTTTT. It yields the protein CASSGGLGSGELFF.

This chain connects TRBV20-1 to TRBJ2-7; D is unresolved. The ends were cut back, 5 bases at V and 4 bases at J, with 21 bases in the middle. Germline V lookup: CDR1 DFQATT, CDR2 SNEGSKA (reference sequence). This CDR3 spans 15 amino acids. DNA for the CDR3: TGCAGTGCTCAGGCATCCACAAATCTCCCGTACGAGCAGTACTTC. Translating it yields CSAQASTNLPYEQYF.

The chain links TRBV4-1 to TRBJ1-1, with unresolved D. CDR3 size: 14 residues. Trimming took off 0 bases at V and 1 base at J, with 6 bases between the two ends. CDR1 is MGHRA and CDR2 is YSYEKL in the germline V gene. CDR3 loop: CASSQEGRNTEAFF. The CDR3 DNA sequence: TGCGCCAGCAGCCAAGAGGGGAGGAACACTGAAGCTTTCTTT.

The chain carries TRBV5-1 and TRBJ2-1; TRBD1 agrees at 11 bases. The CDR3 loop spans 15 amino acids. The V gene end was trimmed by 5 bases and the J gene end by 6 bases; junction bases not matched to a gene: 7. Looked up from germline, CDR1 is SGHRS and CDR2 is YFSETQ. DNA of the CDR3: TGCGCCAGCAGAAGGACAGGGGGCGGAGGCAATGAGCAGTTCTTC. This gives the protein CASRRTGGGGNEQFF.